This T cell receptor (beta chain) was found in a study of vaccination effects on CD4 cells after COVID-19. About this clone: Its antigen is unknown.

Antigen-specific CD4+ T cells were expanded with viral peptide pools in the ViraFEST assay before sequencing. The culture ran for roughly ten days, and then CD4+ T cells were isolated. All participants had two doses of either the BNT162b2 or mRNA-1273 vaccine. None of the vaccinated had previously contracted SARS-CoV-2, and their nucleocapsid antibodies tested negative. Wells containing 1.5 million to 2 million PBMC each were cultured with approximately 9.7 IU/ml IL-2 and 8 to 10 ug/ml peptides. Study-level findings and limits: Whether induced by infection or by vaccine, clones showed marked clonal contraction late after vaccination. The study found that only 1 of 255 vaccine-induced clones from healthy vaccinees cross-reacted with common cold coronaviruses.

Sequenced by immunoSEQ multiplex PCR; TCRdb stores in-frame clones only, minus some. The data contain tens of thousands of clones, approximately 76% of them singletons. This receptor was identified in a human donor who received a COVID-19 vaccine. The sample here was CD4+ T cells from PBMCs cultured with HCoV-OC43 spike peptides, taken after COVID-19 vaccination. Subset described: HCoV-OC43 spike overlapping peptide pool stimulation.

In DNA, the CDR3 is TGCGCCAGCTCCCCGTCAGGACAGGGTGAACAAGGCTACACCTTC. Its protein product is CASSPSGQGEQGYTF. The chain has TRBV5-1 and TRBJ1-2; 8 positions agree with TRBD1. The CDR3 spans 15 residues. V gave up 7 bases and J gave up 8 bases; unmatched junction bases: 16. Germline CDR1 SGHRS, CDR2 YFSETQ. The full variable domain, completed using reference TRBV5-1 and TRBJ1-2, is KAGVTQTPRYLIKTRGQQVTLSCSPISGHRSVSWYQQTPGQGLQFLFEYFSETQRNKGNFPGRFSGRQFSNSRSEMNVSTLELGDSALYLCASSPSGQGEQGYTFGSGTRLTVV.